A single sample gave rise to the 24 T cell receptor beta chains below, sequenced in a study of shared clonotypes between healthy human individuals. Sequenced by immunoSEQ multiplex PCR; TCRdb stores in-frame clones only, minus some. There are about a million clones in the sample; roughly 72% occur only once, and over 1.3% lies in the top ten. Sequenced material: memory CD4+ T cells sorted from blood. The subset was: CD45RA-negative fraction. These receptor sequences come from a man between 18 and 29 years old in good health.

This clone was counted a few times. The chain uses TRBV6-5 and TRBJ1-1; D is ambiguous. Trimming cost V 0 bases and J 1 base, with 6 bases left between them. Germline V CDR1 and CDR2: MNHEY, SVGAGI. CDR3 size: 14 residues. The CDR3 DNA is TGTGCCAGCAGTTACTCGATGGAGAACACTGAAGCTTTCTTT. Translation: CASSYSMENTEAFF.

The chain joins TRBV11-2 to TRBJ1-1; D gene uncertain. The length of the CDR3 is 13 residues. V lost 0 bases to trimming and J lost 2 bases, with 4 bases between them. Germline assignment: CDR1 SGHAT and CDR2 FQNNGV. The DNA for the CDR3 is TGTGCCAGCAGCTTAGACAGTAACACTGAAGCTTTCTTT. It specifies CASSLDSNTEAFF. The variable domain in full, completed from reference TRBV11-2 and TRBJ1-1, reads EAGVAQSPRYKIIEKRQSVAFWCNPISGHATLYWYQQILGQGPKLLIQFQNNGVVDDSQLPKDRFSAERLKGVDSTLKIQPAKLEDSAVYLCASSLDSNTEAFFGQGTRLTVV.

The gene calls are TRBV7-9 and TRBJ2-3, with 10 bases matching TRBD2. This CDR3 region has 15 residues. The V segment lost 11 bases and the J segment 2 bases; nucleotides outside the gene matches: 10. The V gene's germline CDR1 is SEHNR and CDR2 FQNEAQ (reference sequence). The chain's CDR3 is CAAGGTSGNTDTQYF. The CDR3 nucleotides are TGTGCCGCCGGGGGAACTAGCGGGAACACAGATACGCAGTATTTT.

The CDR3 is CASSSTGRGANVLTF. CDR3 sequence (DNA): TGTGCCAGCAGCTCCACAGGGCGAGGGGCCAACGTCCTGACTTTC. The rearrangement links TRBV11-1 to TRBJ2-6, with D tentatively TRBD1 (6 bases). There are 15 residues in the CDR3. Germline V gene lookup returns CDR1 SGHAT and CDR2 FQDESV (reference sequence). Trimming removed 4 bases at V and 4 bases at J, with 11 bases between.

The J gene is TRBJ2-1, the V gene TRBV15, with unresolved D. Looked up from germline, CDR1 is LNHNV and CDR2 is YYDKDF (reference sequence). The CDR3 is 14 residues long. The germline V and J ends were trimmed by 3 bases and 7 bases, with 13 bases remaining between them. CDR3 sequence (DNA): TGTGCCACCAGCAGCTCATCCCGCAGAAATGAGCAGTTCTTC. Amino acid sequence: CATSSSSRRNEQFF.

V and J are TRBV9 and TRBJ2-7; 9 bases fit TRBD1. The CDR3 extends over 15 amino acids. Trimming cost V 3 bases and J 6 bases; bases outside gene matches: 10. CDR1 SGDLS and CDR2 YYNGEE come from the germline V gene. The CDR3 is CASSEGTGRGFEQYF. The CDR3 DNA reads TGTGCCAGCAGCGAGGGGACAGGGAGGGGTTTCGAGCAGTACTTC.

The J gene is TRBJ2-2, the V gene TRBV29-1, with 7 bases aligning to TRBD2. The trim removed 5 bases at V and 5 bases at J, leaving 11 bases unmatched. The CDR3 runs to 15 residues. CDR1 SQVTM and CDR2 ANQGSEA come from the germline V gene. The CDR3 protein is CSVRAGTTGTGELFF. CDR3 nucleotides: TGCAGCGTTCGGGCCGGGACTACAGGAACCGGGGAGCTGTTTTTT.

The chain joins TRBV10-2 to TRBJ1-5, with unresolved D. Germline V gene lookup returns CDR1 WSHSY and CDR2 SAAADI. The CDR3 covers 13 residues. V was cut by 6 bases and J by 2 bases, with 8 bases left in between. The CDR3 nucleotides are TGCGCCAGCAGAGCCGGGGGCAATCAGCCCCAGCATTTT. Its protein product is CASRAGGNQPQHF.

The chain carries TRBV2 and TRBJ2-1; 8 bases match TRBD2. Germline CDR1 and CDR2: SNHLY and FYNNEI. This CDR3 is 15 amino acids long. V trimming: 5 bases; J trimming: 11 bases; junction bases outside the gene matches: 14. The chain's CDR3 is CASSPEGAGVKKQFF. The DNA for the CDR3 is TGTGCCAGCAGTCCCGAGGGAGCGGGGGTAAAGAAGCAGTTCTTC. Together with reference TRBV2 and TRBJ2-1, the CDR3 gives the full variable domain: EPEVTQTPSHQVTQMGQEVILRCVPISNHLYFYWYRQILGQKVEFLVSFYNNEISEKSEIFDDQFSVERPDGSNFTLKIRSTKLEDSAMYFCASSPEGAGVKKQFFGPGTRLTVL.

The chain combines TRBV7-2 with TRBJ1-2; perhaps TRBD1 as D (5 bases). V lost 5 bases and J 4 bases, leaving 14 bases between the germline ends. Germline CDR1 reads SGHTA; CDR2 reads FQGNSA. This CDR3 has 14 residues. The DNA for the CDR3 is TGTGCCAGCAGCCCGGGGGTTGTTAGCTATGGCTACACCTTC. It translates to CASSPGVVSYGYTF.

CDR3 bases: TGTGCCACCGTCTCATTTTTCGGGAGCACAGATACGCAGTATTTT. Translated, it gives CATVSFFGSTDTQYF. The chain carries TRBV2 and TRBJ2-3; D call uncertain. The CDR3 has 15 amino acids. V lost 10 bases and J lost 0, with 17 bases in between. From germline, CDR1 is SNHLY and CDR2 FYNNEI.

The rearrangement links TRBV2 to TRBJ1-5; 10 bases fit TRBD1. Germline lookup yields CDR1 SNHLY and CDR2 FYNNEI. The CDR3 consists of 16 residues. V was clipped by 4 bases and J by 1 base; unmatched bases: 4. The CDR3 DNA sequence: TGTGCCAGCAGTGGACAGGGGGCTGGGAGCAATCAGCCCCAGCATTTT. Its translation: CASSGQGAGSNQPQHF.

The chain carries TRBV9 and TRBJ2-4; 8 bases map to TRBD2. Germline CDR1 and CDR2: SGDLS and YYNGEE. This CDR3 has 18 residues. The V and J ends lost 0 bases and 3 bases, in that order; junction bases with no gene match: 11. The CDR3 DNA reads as TGTGCCAGCAGCGTAGGGGGTAGCGGGACCTTAGGCAAAAACATTCAGTACTTC. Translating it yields CASSVGGSGTLGKNIQYF.

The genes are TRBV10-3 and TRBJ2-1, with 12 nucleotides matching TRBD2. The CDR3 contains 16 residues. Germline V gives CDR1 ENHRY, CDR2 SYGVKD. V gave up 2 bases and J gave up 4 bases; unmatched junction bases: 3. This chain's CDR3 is CAISELAGGDYNEQFF. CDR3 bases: TGTGCCATCAGTGAGCTAGCGGGAGGGGATTACAATGAGCAGTTCTTC.

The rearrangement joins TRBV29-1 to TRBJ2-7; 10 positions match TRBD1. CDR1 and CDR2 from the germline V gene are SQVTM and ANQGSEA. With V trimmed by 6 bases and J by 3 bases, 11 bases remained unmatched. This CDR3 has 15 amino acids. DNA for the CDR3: TGCAGCGTGGCCGACAGGGGGCGAGTAATCTACGAGCAGTACTTC. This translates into CSVADRGRVIYEQYF.

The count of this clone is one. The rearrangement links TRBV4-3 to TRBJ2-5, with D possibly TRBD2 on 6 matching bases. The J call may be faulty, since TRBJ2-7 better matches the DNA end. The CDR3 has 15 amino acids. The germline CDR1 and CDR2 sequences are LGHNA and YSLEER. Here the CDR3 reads CASSQDRASAYEQYF. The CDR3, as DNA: TGCGCCAGCAGCCAAGATAGGGCTAGCGCCTACGAGCAGTACTTC.

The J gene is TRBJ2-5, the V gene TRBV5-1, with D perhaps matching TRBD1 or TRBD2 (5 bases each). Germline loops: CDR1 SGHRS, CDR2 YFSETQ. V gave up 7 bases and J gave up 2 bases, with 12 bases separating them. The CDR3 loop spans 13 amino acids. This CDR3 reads CASQLGPQETQYF. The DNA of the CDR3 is TGCGCCAGCCAGCTGGGACCACAAGAGACCCAGTACTTC.

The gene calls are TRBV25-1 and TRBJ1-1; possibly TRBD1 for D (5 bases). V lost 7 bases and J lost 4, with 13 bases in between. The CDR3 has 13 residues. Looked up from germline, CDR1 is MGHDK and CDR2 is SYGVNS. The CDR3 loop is CASTKTGTTEAFF. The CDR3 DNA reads TGTGCCAGCACGAAAACCGGGACCACTGAAGCTTTCTTT.

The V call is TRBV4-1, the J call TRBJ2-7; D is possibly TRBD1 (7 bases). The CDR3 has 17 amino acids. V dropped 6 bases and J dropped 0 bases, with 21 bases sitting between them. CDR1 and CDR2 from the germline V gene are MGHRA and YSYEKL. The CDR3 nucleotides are TGCGCCAGCAGTCCAAGAGGGGGGACAGAGAGCTCCTACGAGCAGTACTTC. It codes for CASSPRGGTESSYEQYF.

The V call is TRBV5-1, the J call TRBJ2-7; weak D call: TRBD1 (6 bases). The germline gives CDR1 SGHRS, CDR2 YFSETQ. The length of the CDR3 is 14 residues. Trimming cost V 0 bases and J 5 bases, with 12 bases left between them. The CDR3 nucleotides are TGCGCCAGCAGCTTGGGACAACAGGGCAACGAGCAGTACTTC. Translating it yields CASSLGQQGNEQYF. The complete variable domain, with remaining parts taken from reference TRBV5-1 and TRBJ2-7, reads KAGVTQTPRYLIKTRGQQVTLSCSPISGHRSVSWYQQTPGQGLQFLFEYFSETQRNKGNFPGRFSGRQFSNSRSEMNVSTLELGDSALYLCASSLGQQGNEQYFGPGTRLTVT.

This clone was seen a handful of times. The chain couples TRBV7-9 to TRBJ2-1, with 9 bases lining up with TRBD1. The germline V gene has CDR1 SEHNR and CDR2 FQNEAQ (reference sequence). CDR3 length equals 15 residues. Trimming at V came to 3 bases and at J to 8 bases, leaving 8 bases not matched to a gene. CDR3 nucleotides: TGTGCCAGCAGCTTCGGGACAGGGTTAGTCGATGAGCAGTTCTTC. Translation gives CASSFGTGLVDEQFF.

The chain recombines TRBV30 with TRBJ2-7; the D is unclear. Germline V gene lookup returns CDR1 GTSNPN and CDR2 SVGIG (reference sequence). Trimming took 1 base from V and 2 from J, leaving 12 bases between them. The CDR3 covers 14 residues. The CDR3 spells CAWSGHSRPYEQYF. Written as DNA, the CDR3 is TGTGCCTGGAGTGGGCACAGCCGCCCCTACGAGCAGTACTTC. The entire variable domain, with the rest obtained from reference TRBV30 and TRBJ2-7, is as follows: SQTIHQWPATLVQPVGSPLSLECTVEGTSNPNLYWYRQAAGRGLQLLFYSVGIGQISSEVPQNLSASRPQDRQFILSSKKLLLSDSGFYLCAWSGHSRPYEQYFGPGTRLTVT.

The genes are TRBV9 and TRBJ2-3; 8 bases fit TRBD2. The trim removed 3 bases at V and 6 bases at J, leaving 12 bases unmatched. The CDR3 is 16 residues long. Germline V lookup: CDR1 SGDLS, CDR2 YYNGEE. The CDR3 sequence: CASSANGLAGADTQYF. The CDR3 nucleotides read TGTGCCAGCAGCGCCAACGGACTAGCTGGGGCGGATACGCAGTATTTT.

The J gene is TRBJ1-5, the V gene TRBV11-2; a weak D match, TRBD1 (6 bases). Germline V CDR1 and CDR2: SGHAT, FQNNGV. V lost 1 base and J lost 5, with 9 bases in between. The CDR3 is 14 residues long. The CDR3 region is CASSLGGLDQPQHF. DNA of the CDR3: TGTGCCAGCAGCTTAGGGGGGCTTGATCAGCCCCAGCATTTT.